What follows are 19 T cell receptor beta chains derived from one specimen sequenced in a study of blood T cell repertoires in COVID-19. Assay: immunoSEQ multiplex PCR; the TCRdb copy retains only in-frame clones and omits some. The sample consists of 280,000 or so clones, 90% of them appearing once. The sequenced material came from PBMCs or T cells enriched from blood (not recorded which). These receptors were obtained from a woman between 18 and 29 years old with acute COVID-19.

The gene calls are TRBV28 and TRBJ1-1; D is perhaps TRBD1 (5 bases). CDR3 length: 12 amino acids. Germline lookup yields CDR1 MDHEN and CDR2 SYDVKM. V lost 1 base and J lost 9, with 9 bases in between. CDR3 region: CASSLSGVKAFF. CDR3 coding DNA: TGTGCCAGCAGTTTATCGGGGGTTAAAGCTTTCTTT. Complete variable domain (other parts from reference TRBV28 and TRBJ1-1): DVKVTQSSRYLVKRTGEKVFLECVQDMDHENMFWYRQDPGLGLRLIYFSYDVKMKEKGDIPEGYSVSREKKERFSLILESASTNQTSMYLCASSLSGVKAFFGQGTRLTVV.

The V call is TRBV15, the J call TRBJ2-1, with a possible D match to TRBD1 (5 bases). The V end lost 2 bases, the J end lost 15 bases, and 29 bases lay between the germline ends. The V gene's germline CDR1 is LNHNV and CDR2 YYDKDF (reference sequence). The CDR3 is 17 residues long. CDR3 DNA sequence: TGTGCCACCAGCAGACCTGAGCGAATCGTTGCCCCACCCCAGGGGTTCTTC. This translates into CATSRPERIVAPPQGFF.

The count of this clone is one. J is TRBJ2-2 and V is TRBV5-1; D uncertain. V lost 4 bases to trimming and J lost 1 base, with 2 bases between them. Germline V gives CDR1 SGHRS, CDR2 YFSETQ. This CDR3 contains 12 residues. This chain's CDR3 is CASSQNTGELFF. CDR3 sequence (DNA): TGCGCCAGCAGCCAGAACACCGGGGAGCTGTTTTTT. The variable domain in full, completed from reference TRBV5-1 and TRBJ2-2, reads KAGVTQTPRYLIKTRGQQVTLSCSPISGHRSVSWYQQTPGQGLQFLFEYFSETQRNKGNFPGRFSGRQFSNSRSEMNVSTLELGDSALYLCASSQNTGELFFGEGSRLTVL.

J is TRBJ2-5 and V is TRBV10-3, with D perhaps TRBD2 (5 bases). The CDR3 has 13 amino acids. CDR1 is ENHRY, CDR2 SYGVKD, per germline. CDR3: CGSSRGERETQYF. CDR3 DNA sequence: TGTGGCTCAAGCCGGGGTGAGAGGGAGACCCAGTACTTC.

This chain's CDR3 is CAWSVHRGAPTYGYTF. The CDR3 DNA sequence: TGTGCCTGGAGTGTACACCGGGGGGCCCCTACTTATGGCTACACCTTC. The chain has TRBV30 and TRBJ1-2; weak D call: TRBD1 (6 bases). Germline V CDR1 and CDR2: GTSNPN, SVGIG (reference sequence). The CDR3 covers 16 residues. V was shortened by 0 bases and J by 5 bases, with 19 bases between the two germline ends.

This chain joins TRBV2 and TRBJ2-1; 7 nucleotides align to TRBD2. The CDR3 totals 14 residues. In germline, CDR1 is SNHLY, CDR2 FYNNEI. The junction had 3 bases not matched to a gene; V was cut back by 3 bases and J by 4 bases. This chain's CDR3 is CASSDPSGYNEQFF. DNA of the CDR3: TGTGCCAGCAGTGATCCTAGCGGTTACAATGAGCAGTTCTTC.

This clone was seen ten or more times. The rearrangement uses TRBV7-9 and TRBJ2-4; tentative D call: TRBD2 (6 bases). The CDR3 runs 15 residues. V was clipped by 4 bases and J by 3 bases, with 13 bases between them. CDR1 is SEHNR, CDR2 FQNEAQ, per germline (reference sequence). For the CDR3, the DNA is TGTGCCAGCAGCTACGACGGGGGAATCAAAAACATTCAGTACTTC. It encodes CASSYDGGIKNIQYF.

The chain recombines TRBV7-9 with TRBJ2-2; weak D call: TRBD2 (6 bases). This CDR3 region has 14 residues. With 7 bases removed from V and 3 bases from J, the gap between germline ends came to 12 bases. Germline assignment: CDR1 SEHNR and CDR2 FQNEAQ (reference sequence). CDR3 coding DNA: TGTGCCAGCATCCAGACTAGTTACACCGGGGAGCTGTTTTTT. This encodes CASIQTSYTGELFF.

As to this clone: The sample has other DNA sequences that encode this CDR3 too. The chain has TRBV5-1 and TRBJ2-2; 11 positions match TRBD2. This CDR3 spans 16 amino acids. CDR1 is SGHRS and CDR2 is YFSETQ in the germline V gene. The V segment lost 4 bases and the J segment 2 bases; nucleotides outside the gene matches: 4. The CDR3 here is CASSLTSGVNTGELFF. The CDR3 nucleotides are TGCGCCAGCAGCCTGACTAGCGGGGTCAACACCGGGGAGCTGTTTTTT.

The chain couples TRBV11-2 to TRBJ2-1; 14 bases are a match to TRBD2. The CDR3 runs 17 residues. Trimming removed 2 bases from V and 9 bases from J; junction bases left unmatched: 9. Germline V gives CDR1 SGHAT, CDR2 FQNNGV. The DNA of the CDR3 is TGTGCCAGCAGCTTACTGACTAGCGGGAGGGAGGGTGGTGAGCAGTTCTTC. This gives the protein CASSLLTSGREGGEQFF.

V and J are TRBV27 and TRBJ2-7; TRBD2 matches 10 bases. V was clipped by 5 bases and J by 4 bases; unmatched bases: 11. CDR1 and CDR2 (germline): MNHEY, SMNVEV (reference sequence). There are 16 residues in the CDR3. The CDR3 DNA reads TGTGCCAGCAGTCGGTCTAGCGGGAGTCTCGGGTACGAGCAGTACTTC. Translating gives CASSRSSGSLGYEQYF.

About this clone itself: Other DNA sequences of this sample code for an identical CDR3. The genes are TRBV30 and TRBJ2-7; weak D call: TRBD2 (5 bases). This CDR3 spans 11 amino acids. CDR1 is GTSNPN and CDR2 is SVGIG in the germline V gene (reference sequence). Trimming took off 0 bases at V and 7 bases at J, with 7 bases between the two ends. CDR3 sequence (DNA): TGTGCCTGGAGTGTACCGGGGGAGCAGTACTTC. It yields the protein CAWSVPGEQYF.

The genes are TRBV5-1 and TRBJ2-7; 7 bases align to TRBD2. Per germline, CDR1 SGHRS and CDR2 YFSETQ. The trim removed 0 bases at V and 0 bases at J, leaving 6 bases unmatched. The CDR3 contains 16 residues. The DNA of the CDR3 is TGCGCCAGCAGCTTGGTGGTGCGGGAGAGCTCCTACGAGCAGTACTTC. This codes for CASSLVVRESSYEQYF.

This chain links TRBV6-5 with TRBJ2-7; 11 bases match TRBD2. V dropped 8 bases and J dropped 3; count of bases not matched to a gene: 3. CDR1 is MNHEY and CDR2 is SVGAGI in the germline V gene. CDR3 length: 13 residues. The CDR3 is CASGSGRVYEQYF. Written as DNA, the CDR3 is TGTGCCAGCGGTAGCGGGAGGGTCTACGAGCAGTACTTC.

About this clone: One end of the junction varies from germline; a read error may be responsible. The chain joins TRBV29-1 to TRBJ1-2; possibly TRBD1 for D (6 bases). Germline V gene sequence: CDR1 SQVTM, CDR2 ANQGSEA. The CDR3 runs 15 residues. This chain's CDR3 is CSAEVGATGNYGYTF. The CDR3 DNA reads TGCAGCGCTGAAGTGGGAGCCACAGGGAACTATGGCTACACCTTC.

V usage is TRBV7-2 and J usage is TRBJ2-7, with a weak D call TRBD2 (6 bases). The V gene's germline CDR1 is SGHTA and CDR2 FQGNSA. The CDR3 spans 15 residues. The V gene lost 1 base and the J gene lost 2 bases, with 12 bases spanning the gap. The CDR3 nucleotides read TGTGCCAGCAGCTTAGAGGCGGGATCCGCCTACGAGCAGTACTTC. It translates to CASSLEAGSAYEQYF.

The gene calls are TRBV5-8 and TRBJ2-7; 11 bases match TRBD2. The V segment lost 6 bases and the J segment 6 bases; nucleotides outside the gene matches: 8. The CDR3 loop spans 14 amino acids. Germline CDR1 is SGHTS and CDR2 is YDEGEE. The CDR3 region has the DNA TGTGCCAGCATTAGCGGGAGGGGATCCCGCGAGCAGTACTTC. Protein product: CASISGRGSREQYF.

The CDR3 DNA follows: TGCAGCGTTGAAGTCGCGGGAGGGCCAGTAGGGGAGCTGTTTTTT. It yields the protein CSVEVAGGPVGELFF. The gene calls are TRBV29-1 and TRBJ2-2; 9 bases are shared with TRBD2. Germline V gene data show CDR1 as SQVTM and CDR2 as ANQGSEA. The J segment lost 8 bases and the V segment lost 1 base, leaving 8 bases of the junction unmatched. The CDR3 spans 15 residues.

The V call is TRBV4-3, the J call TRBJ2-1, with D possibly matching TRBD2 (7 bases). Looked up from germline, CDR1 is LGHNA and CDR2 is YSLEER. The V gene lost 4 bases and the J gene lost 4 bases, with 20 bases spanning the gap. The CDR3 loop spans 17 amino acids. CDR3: CASSRGGTGRTYNEQFF. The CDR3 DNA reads TGCGCCAGCAGCCGCGGGGGCACGGGACGGACTTACAATGAGCAGTTCTTC.